This TCR beta chain was recorded in a study of OX40 agonist ivuxolimab in advanced cancers. Regarding the research as a whole: The costimulatory receptor OX40 (CD134) was targeted by ivuxolimab, a fully human IgG2 agonistic monoclonal antibody. Intravenous ivuxolimab was administered to patients every 2 weeks at six dose levels: 0.01, 0.1, 0.3, 1.5, 3 and 10 mg/kg. Among the roughly 54 dose-escalation patients, about 19 had hepatocellular carcinoma, approximately 15 melanoma, 9 renal cell carcinoma and 9 head and neck cancer. The dose-escalation cohort was around 83% male with a mean age of roughly 62 years, ranging from roughly 20 to 80. Prior anti-PD-1, anti-PD-L1 or anti-CTLA-4 therapy was permitted, and approximately 40% of dose-escalation patients had received checkpoint inhibitors. Three dose-escalation patients achieved partial responses, one with hepatocellular carcinoma and two with cutaneous melanoma. The purpose of peripheral TCRbeta sequencing was to test whether ivuxolimab changed TCR sequence diversity and led to clonal T-cell expansion. The monotherapy dose-escalation portion (N of about 52 patients) of the phase I ivuxolimab trial is reported in the paper.

Patients with a history of autoimmune disease or receiving systemic immunosuppression were excluded from the trial. Peripheral blood for TCR sequencing was drawn from every dose cohort at baseline, at cycle 4 day 1 and at cycle 7 day 1. Samples were obtained from an open-label, multicenter, first-in-human phase I dose-escalation trial of ivuxolimab. Adults with locally advanced or metastatic melanoma, renal cell carcinoma, hepatocellular carcinoma or head and neck squamous cell carcinoma were enrolled in the trial. Before TCR sequencing, CD4+ T cells and CD8+ T cells were sorted from peripheral blood as separate populations. The germline V gene yields SGHRS for CDR1 and YFSETQ for CDR2. Germline trimming amounts to 0 bases on V and 8 bases on J, with 6 as the count of junction bases outside the gene matches. The CDR3 starts with the cysteine, ends with the phenylalanine, and has 15 residues. Just the 45-base CDR3 DNA is kept, in frame starting at base 1.

Genomic DNA was isolated from the sorted cells so that the TCRbeta CDR3 region could be sequenced. The immunoSEQ Assay was used for sequencing of TCRbeta CDR3 regions. TCRdb obtained this table from immuneACCESS and retained in-frame rearrangements with V and J assigned. These tables miss some clones; where compared with another copy, unresolved V genes account for less than half of the shortfall, and the remainder is unexplained. This sample gives tens of thousands of clones in total; 89% of them show up just once. The leading ten clones occupy around 0.19% of the sample. Details on this clone: This receptor's antigen is unknown. Base qualities are not recorded, but no much larger clone differs from it by a single base.

The paper's findings and limits, for the study overall: Partial responders in the 0.1-3.0 mg/kg groups had among the lowest normalized peripheral clonal expansion, especially among CD8+ T cells. Low levels of normalized T-cell clonal expansion were also seen in some patients who did not respond. At doses from 0.1 to 3.0 mg/kg, clonal expansion was seen in both CD4+ and CD8+ blood T cells between baseline and week 6. On average, CD8+ T cells showed more expanded clones than CD4+ T cells after ivuxolimab. Which antigens the clonally expanded peripheral T cells were specific for was not determined.

The sequence links TRBV5-1 to TRBJ2-1, with 9 junctional bases fitting TRBD2. The sequences come from CD4+ or CD8+ T cells sorted from blood, collected in a trial of the OX40 agonist ivuxolimab. This TCR came from an adult with an advanced solid tumor such as melanoma, head and neck, liver or kidney cancer. The CDR3 has the sequence CASSLVAGEGDEQFF. The bases are TGCGCCAGCAGCTTGGTAGCGGGGGAAGGCGATGAGCAGTTCTTC.